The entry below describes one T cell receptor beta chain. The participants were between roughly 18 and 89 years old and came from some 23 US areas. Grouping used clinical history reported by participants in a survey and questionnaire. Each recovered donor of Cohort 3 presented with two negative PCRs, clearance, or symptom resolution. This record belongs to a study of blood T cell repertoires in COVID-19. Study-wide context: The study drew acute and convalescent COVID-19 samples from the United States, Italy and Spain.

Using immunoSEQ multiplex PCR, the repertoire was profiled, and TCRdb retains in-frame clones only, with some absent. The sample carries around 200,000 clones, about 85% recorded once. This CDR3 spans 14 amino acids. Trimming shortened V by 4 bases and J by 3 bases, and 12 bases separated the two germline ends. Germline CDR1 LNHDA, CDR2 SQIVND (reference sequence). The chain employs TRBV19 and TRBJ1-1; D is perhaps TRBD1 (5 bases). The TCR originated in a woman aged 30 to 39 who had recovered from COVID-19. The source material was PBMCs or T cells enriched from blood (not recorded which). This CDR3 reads CASSTYDRYTEAFF. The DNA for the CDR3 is TGTGCCAGTAGTACGTATGACAGATACACTGAAGCTTTCTTT.